The 10 T cell receptor beta chains presented below share a single source sample, sequenced in a study of cytomegalovirus exposure and HLA in healthy donors. It was with 60 Vbeta and 13 Jbeta primers that the PCR ran. Measured with immunoSEQ multiplex PCR; TCRdb has only the in-frame clones, and not every one. The sample shows fewer than 150,000 clones, 75% to 80% of them seen only once. The sample comprised PBMCs. The receptor source for this set is a woman aged 50 to 60 in good health and CMV-seronegative.

Here the CDR3 DNA reads TGTGCCAGCAGCGGACAGGGGATGTGGGAGACCCAGTACTTC. Translated, it gives CASSGQGMWETQYF. The rearrangement links TRBV6-1 to TRBJ2-5; 9 positions agree with TRBD1. Germline V CDR1 and CDR2: MNHNS, SASEGT. The CDR3 runs to 14 residues. V was clipped by 6 bases and J by 5 bases; unmatched bases: 7.

The rearrangement uses TRBV5-4 and TRBJ2-7; 15 bases map to TRBD2. The CDR3 spans 16 residues. V shed 4 bases and J 2 bases; nucleotides not matched to a gene: 4. The germline CDR1 and CDR2 sequences are SGHNT and YYREEE (reference sequence). The CDR3 nucleotides read TGTGCCAGCAGCGGGGGACTAGCGGGGGGAACCTACGAGCAGTACTTC. It codes for CASSGGLAGGTYEQYF.

The V gene is TRBV11-2, the J gene TRBJ1-6, with a tentative D call TRBD1 (5 bases). This CDR3 is 17 amino acids long. Between the trimmed V and J ends, which lost 3 bases and 3 bases, there was a span of 15 bases. The germline V gene has CDR1 SGHAT and CDR2 FQNNGV. In nucleotides, the CDR3 is TGTGCCAGCAGCTTCGTCGGGGGTGATCTCTATAATTCACCCCTCCACTTT. It is translated as CASSFVGGDLYNSPLHF.

The chain links TRBV7-2 to TRBJ2-5; D ambiguous. This CDR3 spans 13 amino acids. Trimming pared 2 bases from V and 8 bases from J, leaving 12 bases between. Germline assignment: CDR1 SGHTA and CDR2 FQGNSA. The CDR3 sequence: CASSLMRQPTQYF. The DNA for the CDR3 is TGTGCCAGCAGCTTAATGAGGCAGCCCACCCAGTACTTC.

V gene TRBV19 combines with J gene TRBJ1-1; D remains unclear. Trimming took off 3 bases at V and 2 bases at J, with 7 bases between the two ends. The CDR3 has 13 amino acids. The V gene's germline CDR1 is LNHDA and CDR2 SQIVND (reference sequence). CDR3 region: CASSISPNTEAFF. CDR3 coding DNA: TGTGCCAGTAGTATTTCCCCTAACACTGAAGCTTTCTTT.

The chain couples TRBV6-6 to TRBJ2-5, with D maybe TRBD1 (6 bases). CDR1 and CDR2 (germline): MNHNY, SVGAGI (reference sequence). Trimming left V 3 bases short and J 1 base short, with 15 bases between. The CDR3 is made up of 16 amino acids. The CDR3 spells CASSYPQGKSQETQYF. CDR3 DNA: TGTGCCAGCAGTTATCCTCAGGGGAAGAGCCAAGAGACCCAGTACTTC.

CDR3 amino acids: CASSLELGGRGREQYF. The DNA for the CDR3 is TGTGCCAGCAGCTTAGAATTGGGAGGGCGGGGGCGGGAGCAGTACTTC. This chain uses TRBV11-2 with TRBJ2-7; possibly TRBD2 for D (7 bases). The V gene lost 0 bases and the J gene lost 7 bases, with 19 bases spanning the gap. Germline-derived CDR1 and CDR2 are SGHAT and FQNNGV. CDR3 length equals 16 residues. Full variable domain (rest looked up from reference TRBV11-2 and TRBJ2-7): EAGVAQSPRYKIIEKRQSVAFWCNPISGHATLYWYQQILGQGPKLLIQFQNNGVVDDSQLPKDRFSAERLKGVDSTLKIQPAKLEDSAVYLCASSLELGGRGREQYFGPGTRLTVT.

This chain's CDR3 is CASSSLAAPSGTQYF. Here the CDR3 DNA reads TGTGCCAGCAGCTCGCTAGCGGCCCCCTCGGGGACCCAGTACTTC. The rearrangement uses TRBV7-3 and TRBJ2-5; 7 nucleotides match TRBD2. Trimming cost V 4 bases and J 7 bases; bases outside gene matches: 12. Germline V CDR1 and CDR2: SGHTA, FQGTGA. This CDR3 spans 15 amino acids.

The CDR3 region has the DNA TGCGCCAGCAGTCTGGGGCCGCTCACAGATACGCAGTATTTT. This translates into CASSLGPLTDTQYF. The chain uses TRBV4-1 and TRBJ2-3; weak D call: TRBD1 (5 bases). Germline V gene data show CDR1 as MGHRA and CDR2 as YSYEKL. The CDR3 covers 14 residues. Trimming took off 6 bases at V and 2 bases at J, with 12 bases between the two ends.

V usage is TRBV23-1 and J usage is TRBJ2-4; TRBD1 matches 10 bases. TRBV23-1 is placed among ORFs of uncertain function. With V trimmed by 2 bases and J by 3 bases, 4 bases remained unmatched. The CDR3 consists of 16 residues. The CDR3 bases are TGCGCCAGCAGTCAAGACAGGGGGCTGCGCAAAAACATTCAGTACTTC. It encodes CASSQDRGLRKNIQYF.